These 24 T cell receptor beta chains share one sample of origin, sequenced in a study of cytomegalovirus exposure and HLA in healthy donors. The PCR ran on 60 Vbeta and 13 Jbeta primers. This table comes from immunoSEQ multiplex PCR, and its TCRdb copy is limited to in-frame clones, with some not included. The table lists 200,000 to 250,000 clones, 70% to 90% of them singletons. Specimen: PBMCs. The receptors were gathered from a human donor in good health.

This chain connects TRBV4-2 to TRBJ2-3, with 12 bases identical to TRBD2. The CDR3 is 16 amino acids. V gave up 5 bases and J gave up 6 bases; unmatched junction bases: 9. Germline V gene lookup returns CDR1 LGHNA and CDR2 YNFKEQ. In DNA form, the CDR3 reads TGTGCCAGCAGCTTCCGGACTAGCGGGGATAGGGATACGCAGTATTTT. Translating it yields CASSFRTSGDRDTQYF.

The gene calls are TRBV29-1 and TRBJ1-4; D ambiguous. Germline CDR1 is SQVTM and CDR2 is ANQGSEA. The ends were cut back, 6 bases at V and 1 base at J, with 9 bases in the middle. The CDR3 covers 13 residues. DNA for the CDR3: TGCAGCGTCTCACAACAAACTAATGAAAAACTGTTTTTT. Translating it yields CSVSQQTNEKLFF.

This clone was counted only a few times. DNA of the CDR3: TGTGCCAGCAGTGCCGCGGGGGATTACAATGAGCAGTTCTTC. This translates into CASSAAGDYNEQFF. V and J are TRBV28 and TRBJ2-1, with 7 bases matching TRBD2. After removal of 5 bases from V and 4 bases from J, the junction contained 5 bases not matched to a gene. The CDR3 loop spans 14 amino acids. Germline lookup yields CDR1 MDHEN and CDR2 SYDVKM. The full variable domain, completed using reference TRBV28 and TRBJ2-1, is DVKVTQSSRYLVKRTGEKVFLECVQDMDHENMFWYRQDPGLGLRLIYFSYDVKMKEKGDIPEGYSVSREKKERFSLILESASTNQTSMYLCASSAAGDYNEQFFGPGTRLTVL.

The chain has TRBV27 and TRBJ2-7, with 8 bases matching TRBD2. The CDR3 has 14 residues. Unmatched junction bases numbered 0, after V lost 2 bases and J lost 0 bases. Germline CDR1 MNHEY, CDR2 SMNVEV (reference sequence). As DNA, the CDR3 is TGTGCCAGCAGTTTACGGGAGGGCTCCTACGAGCAGTACTTC. Translated: CASSLREGSYEQYF.

The rearrangement uses TRBV6-5 and TRBJ2-7; TRBD2 aligns across 12 bases. The CDR3 is 16 residues long. V lost 0 bases to trimming and J lost 7 bases; unmatched junction nucleotides: 7. Germline loops: CDR1 MNHEY, CDR2 SVGAGI. CDR3 sequence: CASSYSTLAGGGEQYF. In DNA form, the CDR3 reads TGTGCCAGCAGTTACTCGACGCTAGCGGGAGGGGGGGAGCAGTACTTC.

The chain joins TRBV11-2 to TRBJ2-6; D possibly corresponds to TRBD1 (6 bases). CDR1 and CDR2 from the germline V gene are SGHAT and FQNNGV. Trimming shortened V by 6 bases and J by 2 bases, and 17 bases separated the two germline ends. CDR3 length: 17 residues. The CDR3: CASSLTQRGTGANVLTF. CDR3 coding DNA: TGTGCCAGCAGTCTGACACAGAGGGGGACTGGGGCCAACGTCCTGACTTTC.

The chain has TRBV6-5 and TRBJ2-2; 7 nucleotides align to TRBD2. Per the germline V gene, CDR1 is MNHEY and CDR2 is SVGAGI. The CDR3 runs to 16 residues. Trimming took 0 bases from V and 1 from J; bases not matched to a gene: 2. CDR3 loop: CASSYSSSGNTGELFF. In nucleotides, the CDR3 is TGTGCCAGCAGTTACTCGTCTAGCGGGAACACCGGGGAGCTGTTTTTT.

CDR3 region: CASSYSPRGTYEQYF. CDR3 DNA sequence: TGTGCCAGCAGTTACTCGCCACGGGGGACCTACGAGCAGTACTTC. This chain joins TRBV6-5 and TRBJ2-7; tentative D call: TRBD2 (6 bases). Trimming took off 0 bases at V and 2 bases at J, with 11 bases between the two ends. The CDR3 length is 15 residues. Germline values: CDR1 MNHEY, CDR2 SVGAGI.

This clone has just one count. The V gene is TRBV7-6, the J gene TRBJ2-5; perhaps TRBD1 as D (6 bases). Germline V gene data show CDR1 as SGHVS and CDR2 as FNYEAQ. V lost 2 bases and J 2 bases, leaving 12 bases between the germline ends. The CDR3 sequence is 15 residues long. The CDR3 spells CASSLRHRVQETQYF. The CDR3 coding sequence is TGTGCCAGCAGCTTAAGGCACAGGGTACAAGAGACCCAGTACTTC.

The CDR3 nucleotides are TGTGCCAGGGGGCCTAGCGGGAGGGCTCGAATTATATCCTACGAGCAGTACTTC. Amino acids: CARGPSGRARIISYEQYF. This chain joins TRBV6-4 and TRBJ2-7, with TRBD2 matching 12 bases. The CDR3 runs to 18 residues. CDR1 MRHNA and CDR2 SNTAGT come from the germline V gene. J lost 1 base, V lost 9 bases, and 16 bases had no gene match.

The rearrangement links TRBV5-1 to TRBJ1-4; 8 nucleotides align to TRBD1. The germline gives CDR1 SGHRS, CDR2 YFSETQ. CDR3 length: 16 amino acids. The trim removed 0 bases at V and 6 bases at J, leaving 7 bases unmatched. The CDR3 is CASSLATGGVYEKLFF. The DNA for the CDR3 is TGCGCCAGCAGCTTGGCCACAGGGGGTGTTTATGAAAAACTGTTTTTT.

This rearrangement joins TRBV15 to TRBJ1-2, with 7 positions matching TRBD1. The germline CDR1 and CDR2 sequences are LNHNV and YYDKDF (reference sequence). The junction had 10 bases not matched to a gene; V was cut back by 4 bases and J by 2 bases. The CDR3 consists of 16 residues. The CDR3 region is CATSTLPGQPNYGYTF. As DNA, the CDR3 is TGTGCCACCAGCACGCTTCCGGGACAGCCAAACTATGGCTACACCTTC.

The CDR3 protein is CASRMTGGGGETQYF. The CDR3 DNA sequence: TGTGCCAGCAGGATGACAGGGGGCGGGGGGGAGACCCAGTACTTC. The J gene is TRBJ2-5, the V gene TRBV6-5; 10 nucleotides line up with TRBD1. The CDR3 length is 15 residues. The V gene end was trimmed by 6 bases and the J gene end by 5 bases; junction bases not matched to a gene: 9. CDR1 is MNHEY, CDR2 SVGAGI, per germline.

V gene TRBV4-2 combines with J gene TRBJ2-1, with 8 bases aligning to TRBD2. Looked up from germline, CDR1 is LGHNA and CDR2 is YNFKEQ. The CDR3 sequence is 13 residues long. The CDR3 region has the DNA TGTGCAGCAAGGACTAGCCCTAACAATGAGCAGTTCTTC. Amino acids: CAARTSPNNEQFF.

The chain uses TRBV4-3 and TRBJ1-4; D not resolved. V was shortened by 8 bases and J by 0 bases, with 4 bases between the two germline ends. Per germline, CDR1 LGHNA and CDR2 YSLEER. This CDR3 spans 12 amino acids. CDR3 DNA sequence: TGCGCCAGCCGAGCAACTAATGAAAAACTGTTTTTT. The encoded protein is CASRATNEKLFF.

The chain recombines TRBV4-1 with TRBJ2-3; D gene uncertain. Trimming removed 1 base at V and 0 bases at J, with 8 bases between. This CDR3 is built from 15 residues. Germline V lookup: CDR1 MGHRA, CDR2 YSYEKL. CDR3 amino acids: CASSQGPSSTDTQYF. CDR3 nucleotide sequence: TGCGCCAGCAGCCAAGGGCCGTCTAGCACAGATACGCAGTATTTT.

The chain links TRBV19 to TRBJ2-2, with 10 bases identical to TRBD2. The CDR3 has 16 amino acids. The V segment lost 5 bases and the J segment 3 bases; nucleotides outside the gene matches: 6. The germline gives CDR1 LNHDA, CDR2 SQIVND (reference sequence). Here the CDR3 DNA reads TGTGCCAGTAGTTCAGCGGGAGGGAGTGACACCGGGGAGCTGTTTTTT. Amino acids: CASSSAGGSDTGELFF.

The V and J genes are TRBV9 and TRBJ2-7; TRBD2 might be the D (6 bases). The V gene's germline CDR1 is SGDLS and CDR2 YYNGEE. This CDR3 is 13 amino acids long. Trimming pared 2 bases from V and 3 bases from J, leaving 9 bases between. The CDR3 nucleotides read TGTGCCAGCAGCGTCGGGGGAAACTACGAGCAGTACTTC. Amino acid sequence: CASSVGGNYEQYF.

The chain uses TRBV18 and TRBJ1-2; D is unresolved. The CDR3 is made up of 13 amino acids. Per germline, CDR1 KGHSH and CDR2 LQKENI. The ends were cut back, 4 bases at V and 3 bases at J, with 9 bases in the middle. CDR3 in amino acids: CASSLGRDYGYTF. The CDR3 bases are TGTGCCAGCTCACTAGGGCGGGACTATGGCTACACCTTC.

Worth noting for this clone: The identical CDR3 is also encoded by other nucleotide sequences in the sample. The chain is built from TRBV5-1 and TRBJ2-1, with 11 bases aligning to TRBD1. Germline CDR1 is SGHRS and CDR2 is YFSETQ. The CDR3 extends over 14 amino acids. V was clipped by 3 bases and J by 6 bases; unmatched bases: 2. The CDR3 here is CASSSGTGGNEQFF. CDR3 in DNA: TGCGCCAGCAGCTCAGGGACAGGGGGCAATGAGCAGTTCTTC.

This chain uses TRBV27 with TRBJ2-7; D remains unclear. In germline, CDR1 is MNHEY, CDR2 SMNVEV (reference sequence). The CDR3 sequence is 14 residues long. Trimming stripped 5 bases from V and 2 bases from J, with 13 bases between. The chain's CDR3 is CASSPTGRTYEQYF. The CDR3 bases are TGTGCCAGCAGTCCAACCGGTAGAACCTACGAGCAGTACTTC.

The chain carries TRBV6-1 and TRBJ1-2; possibly TRBD1 for D (5 bases). The CDR3 has 13 residues. CDR1 MNHNS and CDR2 SASEGT come from the germline V gene. The V and J ends lost 2 bases and 4 bases respectively, with 8 bases between them. CDR3 coding DNA: TGTGCCAGCAGTGAAAGGGGAGGCTATGGCTACACCTTC. Protein sequence: CASSERGGYGYTF.

The chain employs TRBV27 and TRBJ1-5, with TRBD1 matching over 11 bases. The CDR3 consists of 17 residues. The J segment lost 4 bases and the V segment lost 2 bases, leaving 7 bases of the junction unmatched. Germline CDR1 MNHEY, CDR2 SMNVEV (reference sequence). CDR3 DNA sequence: TGTGCCAGCAGTTTACGGGGACAGGGGGTAGGTAATCAGCCCCAGCATTTT. Translating it yields CASSLRGQGVGNQPQHF.

The chain joins TRBV10-3 to TRBJ1-2, with TRBD1 as a possible D gene (6 bases). V was shortened by 11 bases and J by 6 bases, with 16 bases between the two germline ends. Germline CDR1 is ENHRY and CDR2 is SYGVKD. There are 12 residues in the CDR3. DNA for the CDR3: TGTGCCGTCTACCGGGACACCAATGGCTACACCTTC. Translated, it gives CAVYRDTNGYTF.